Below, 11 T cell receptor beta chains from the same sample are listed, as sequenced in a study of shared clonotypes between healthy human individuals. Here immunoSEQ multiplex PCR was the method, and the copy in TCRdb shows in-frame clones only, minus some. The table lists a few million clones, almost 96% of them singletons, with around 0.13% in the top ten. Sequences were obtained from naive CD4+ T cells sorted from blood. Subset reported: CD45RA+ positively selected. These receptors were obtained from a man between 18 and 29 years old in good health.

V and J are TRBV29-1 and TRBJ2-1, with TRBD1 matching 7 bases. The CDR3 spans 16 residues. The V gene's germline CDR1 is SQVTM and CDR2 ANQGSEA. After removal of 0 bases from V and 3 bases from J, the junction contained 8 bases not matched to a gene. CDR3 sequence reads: CSVEDSDRRHYNEQFF. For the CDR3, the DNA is TGCAGCGTTGAAGATTCGGACAGGAGGCACTACAATGAGCAGTTCTTC.

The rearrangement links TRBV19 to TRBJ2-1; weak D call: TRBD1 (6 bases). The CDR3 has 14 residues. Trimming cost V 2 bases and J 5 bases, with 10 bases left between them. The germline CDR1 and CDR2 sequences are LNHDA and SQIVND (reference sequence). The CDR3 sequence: CASSIKGGHNEQFF. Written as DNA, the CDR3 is TGTGCCAGTAGTATAAAAGGGGGTCACAATGAGCAGTTCTTC.

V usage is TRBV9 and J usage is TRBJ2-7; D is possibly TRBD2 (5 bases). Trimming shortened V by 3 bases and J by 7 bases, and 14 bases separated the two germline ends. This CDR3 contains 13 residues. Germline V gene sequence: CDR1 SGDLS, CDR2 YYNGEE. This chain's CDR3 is CASSAEGGGEQYF. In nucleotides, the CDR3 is TGTGCCAGCAGCGCCGAAGGCGGCGGGGAGCAGTACTTC.

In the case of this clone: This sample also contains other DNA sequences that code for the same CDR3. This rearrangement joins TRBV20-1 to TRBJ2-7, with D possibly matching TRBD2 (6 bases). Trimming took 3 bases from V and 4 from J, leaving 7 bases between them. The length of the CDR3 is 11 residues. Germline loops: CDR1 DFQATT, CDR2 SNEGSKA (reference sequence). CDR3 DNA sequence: TGCAGTGCTAGGGAGGGGTACGAGCAGTACTTC. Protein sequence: CSAREGYEQYF.

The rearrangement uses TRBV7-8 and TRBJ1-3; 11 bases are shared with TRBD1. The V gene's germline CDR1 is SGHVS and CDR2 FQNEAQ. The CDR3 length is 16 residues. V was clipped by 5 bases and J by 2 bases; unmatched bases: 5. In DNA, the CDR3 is TGTGCCAGCAGCCAAGAGGACAGGGGGCCTGGAAACACCATATATTTT. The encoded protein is CASSQEDRGPGNTIYF.

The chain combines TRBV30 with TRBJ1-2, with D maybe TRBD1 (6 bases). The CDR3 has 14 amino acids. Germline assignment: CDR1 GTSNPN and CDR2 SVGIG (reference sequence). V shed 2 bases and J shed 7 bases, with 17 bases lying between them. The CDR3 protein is CAWSPRGIVTGYTF. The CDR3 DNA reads TGTGCCTGGAGTCCGAGGGGGATCGTCACTGGCTACACCTTC.

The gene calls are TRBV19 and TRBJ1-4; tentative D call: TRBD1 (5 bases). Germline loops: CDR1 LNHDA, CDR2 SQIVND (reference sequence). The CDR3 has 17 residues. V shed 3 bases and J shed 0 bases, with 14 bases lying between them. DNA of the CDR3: TGTGCCAGTAGTATCGAGCGAGGGGTTGCAACTAATGAAAAACTGTTTTTT. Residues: CASSIERGVATNEKLFF.

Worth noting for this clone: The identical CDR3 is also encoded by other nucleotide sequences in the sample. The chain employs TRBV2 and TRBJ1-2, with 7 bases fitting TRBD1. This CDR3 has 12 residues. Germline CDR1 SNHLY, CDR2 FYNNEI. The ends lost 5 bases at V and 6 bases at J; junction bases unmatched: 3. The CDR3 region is CASSIQGNGYTF. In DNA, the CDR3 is TGTGCCAGCAGTATACAGGGGAATGGCTACACCTTC.

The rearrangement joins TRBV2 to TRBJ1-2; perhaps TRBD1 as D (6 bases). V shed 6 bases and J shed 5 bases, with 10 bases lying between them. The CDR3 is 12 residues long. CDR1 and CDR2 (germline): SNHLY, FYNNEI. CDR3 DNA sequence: TGTGCCAGCAGAAAAACAGGGTATGGCTACACCTTC. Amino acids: CASRKTGYGYTF.

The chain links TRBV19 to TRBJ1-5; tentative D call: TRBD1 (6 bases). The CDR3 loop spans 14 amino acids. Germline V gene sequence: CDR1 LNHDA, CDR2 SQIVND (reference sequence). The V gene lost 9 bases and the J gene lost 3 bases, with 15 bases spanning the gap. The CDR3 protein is CASEETGLNQPQHF. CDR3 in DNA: TGTGCCAGCGAGGAGACAGGCCTCAATCAGCCCCAGCATTTT.

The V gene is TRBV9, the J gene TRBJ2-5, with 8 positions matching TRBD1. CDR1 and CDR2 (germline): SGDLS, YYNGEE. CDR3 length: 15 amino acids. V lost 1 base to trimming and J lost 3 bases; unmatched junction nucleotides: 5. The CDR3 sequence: CASSVSQGAEETQYF. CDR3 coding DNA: TGTGCCAGCAGCGTATCGCAGGGGGCGGAAGAGACCCAGTACTTC. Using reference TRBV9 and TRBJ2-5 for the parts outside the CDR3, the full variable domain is DSGVTQTPKHLITATGQRVTLRCSPRSGDLSVYWYQQSLDQGLQFLIQYYNGEERAKGNILERFSAQQFPDLHSELNLSSLELGDSALYFCASSVSQGAEETQYFGPGTRLLVL.